This T cell receptor beta chain was captured by sequencing in a study of cytomegalovirus exposure and HLA in healthy donors. Notes on the study in general: Researchers reported from a later analysis that most CMV-associated TCR beta chains appeared HLA-restricted. TCR beta V- and J-gene trimming was later associated with a missense DCLRE1C variant. A later analysis reportedly found that, within productive TCRs, an Asian-associated ancestry cluster had fewer N-insertions than the mean observed across the approximately 700 donors.

With 60 Vbeta and 13 Jbeta primers, the PCR was carried out. Data came from immunoSEQ multiplex PCR; TCRdb stores just in-frame clones and leaves some out. The data contain under 150,000 clones, less than 80% of them seen just once; the ten biggest clones take up 4% to 4.5%. There are 16 residues in the CDR3. V was trimmed by 2 bases and J by 0 bases, leaving 11 bases between them. The germline gives CDR1 ENHRY, CDR2 SYGVKD. Points on this clone: Antigen: not known.

Sequenced sample: PBMCs. This receptor was obtained from a woman aged 35 to 49 in good health and CMV-seropositive. This chain uses TRBV10-3 with TRBJ2-1; D uncertain. CDR3 sequence (DNA): TGTGCCATCAGTGAGAGGCTTCCTAGCTCCTACAATGAGCAGTTCTTC. This translates into CAISERLPSSYNEQFF.